The clone carrying this T cell receptor (beta chain) was detected only a few times. Time point noted: patch test 2, 6 weeks after DPC sensitization. Noted treatment: therapeutic diphenylcyclopropenone sensitization with weekly scalp DPC. This sample was included in a study of human T cells and chemical hapten exposure. Study-level background: Donors were sensitized with 2% DPC on the upper inner arm. Throughout a study of roughly 24 weeks, patients underwent weekly scalp administration of diphenylcyclopropenone doses.

Trimming pared 3 bases from V and 8 bases from J, leaving 5 bases between. The CDR3 has 11 residues. Germline V gene sequence: CDR1 KGHSH, CDR2 LQKENI. Individual cDNA molecules had unique molecular identifiers attached to them by the library. Per the study methods: Per sample, the median was around 100,000 TCRs, with values from around 24,000 to 710,000. TCRdb fed the RACE reads into MiXCR, producing one record per CDR3 protein. The V and J calls follow TCRdb's processing rather than the paper's. The sample has some 88,000 distinct CDR3 sequences, approximately 10% seen once. This clonotype was obtained from a man aged 35 to 55 with alopecia areata. Some clones in this sample may be carry-over from other donors' samples. Material: whole blood, obtained in connection with sensitization to the hapten diphenylcyclopropenone (DPC). This chain links TRBV18 with TRBJ2-1; D not certain. In DNA form, the CDR3 reads TGTGCCAGCTCACCCAGCTATGAGCAGTTCTTC. It codes for CASSPSYEQFF.